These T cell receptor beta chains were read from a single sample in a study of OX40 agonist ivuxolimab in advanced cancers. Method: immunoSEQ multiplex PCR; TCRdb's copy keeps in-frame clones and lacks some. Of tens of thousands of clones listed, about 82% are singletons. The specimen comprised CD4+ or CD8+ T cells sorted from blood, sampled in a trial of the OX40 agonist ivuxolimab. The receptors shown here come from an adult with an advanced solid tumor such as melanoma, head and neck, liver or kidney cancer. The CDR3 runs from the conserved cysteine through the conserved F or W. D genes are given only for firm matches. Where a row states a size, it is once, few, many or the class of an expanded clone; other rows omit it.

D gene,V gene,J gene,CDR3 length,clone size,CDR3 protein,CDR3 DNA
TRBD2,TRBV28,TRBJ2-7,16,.,CASSFSLAGLSYEQYF,TGTGCCAGCAGTTTTAGTCTAGCGGGGCTATCCTACGAGCAGTACTTC
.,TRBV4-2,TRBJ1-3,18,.,CASSQDLAGWLSGNTIYF,TGTGCCAGCAGCCAAGATCTTGCAGGCTGGCTCTCTGGAAACACCATATATTTT
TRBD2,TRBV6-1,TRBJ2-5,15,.,CASSEWGSGRETQYF,TGTGCCAGCAGTGAATGGGGTAGCGGGAGGGAGACCCAGTACTTC
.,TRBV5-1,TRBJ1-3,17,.,CASRPNPRLNSGNTIYF,TGCGCCAGCAGGCCCAACCCCAGACTTAACTCTGGAAACACCATATATTTT
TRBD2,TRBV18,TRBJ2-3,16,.,CASRGTSGGWTDTQYF,TGTGCCAGCCGTGGGACTAGCGGGGGATGGACAGATACGCAGTATTTT
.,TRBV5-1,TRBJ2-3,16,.,CASSPAVSRSTDTQYF,TGCGCCAGCAGCCCGGCCGTATCGAGGAGCACAGATACGCAGTATTTT
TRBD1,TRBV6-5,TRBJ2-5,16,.,CASSYSGQGRKETQYF,TGTGCCAGCAGTTACTCGGGACAGGGTCGAAAAGAGACCCAGTACTTC
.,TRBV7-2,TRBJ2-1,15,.,CASSPGDRRDNEQFF,TGTGCCAGCAGCCCCGGAGACAGGCGCGACAATGAGCAGTTCTTC
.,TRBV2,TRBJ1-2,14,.,CASSEWQGNYGYTF,TGTGCCAGCAGTGAATGGCAGGGGAACTATGGCTACACCTTC
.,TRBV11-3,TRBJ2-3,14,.,CASSTGRGTDTQYF,TGTGCCAGCAGCACAGGGCGTGGGACAGATACGCAGTATTTT
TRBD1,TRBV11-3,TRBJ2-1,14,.,CASSPGQGYNEQFF,TGTGCCAGCAGCCCGGGACAGGGCTACAATGAGCAGTTCTTC
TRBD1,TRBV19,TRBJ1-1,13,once,CASRQGASTEAFF,TGTGCCAGTAGGCAGGGGGCGAGCACTGAAGCTTTCTTT
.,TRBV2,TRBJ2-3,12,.,CASSDRTDTQYF,TGTGCCAGCAGTGATCGGACAGATACGCAGTATTTT
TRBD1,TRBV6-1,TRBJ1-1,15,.,CASSEALRDRGIAFF,TGTGCCAGCAGTGAAGCCCTTAGGGACAGGGGCATAGCTTTCTTT
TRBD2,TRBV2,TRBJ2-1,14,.,CATGLAGGPNEQFF,TGTGCCACTGGGCTAGCGGGAGGGCCGAATGAGCAGTTCTTC
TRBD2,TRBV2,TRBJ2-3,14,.,CASSELAGADTQYF,TGTGCCAGCAGTGAACTAGCGGGGGCAGATACGCAGTATTTT
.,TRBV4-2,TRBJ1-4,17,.,CASSQGHSGVTNEKLFF,TGTGCCAGCAGCCAAGGTCATAGCGGGGTAACTAATGAAAAACTGTTTTTT
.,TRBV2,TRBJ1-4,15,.,CASSRQVATNEKLFF,TGTGCCAGCAGTCGACAGGTTGCAACTAATGAAAAACTGTTTTTT
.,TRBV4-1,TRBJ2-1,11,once,CASSYYNEQFF,TGCGCCAGCAGCTACTACAATGAGCAGTTCTTC
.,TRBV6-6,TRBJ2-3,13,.,CASTRVVTDTQYF,TGTGCCAGCACCAGGGTTGTCACAGATACGCAGTATTTT
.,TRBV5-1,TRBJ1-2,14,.,CASSLRGGQRGYTF,TGCGCCAGCAGCTTGCGAGGGGGGCAGCGCGGCTACACCTTC
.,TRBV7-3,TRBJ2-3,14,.,CASSLLAGSDTQYF,TGTGCCAGCAGCTTATTGGCGGGGTCAGATACGCAGTATTTT
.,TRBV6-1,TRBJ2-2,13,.,CASRALSTGELFF,TGTGCCAGCCGAGCCTTGTCAACCGGGGAGCTGTTTTTT
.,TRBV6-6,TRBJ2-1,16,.,CASSYSEGRSYNEQFF,TGTGCCAGCAGTTACTCCGAAGGACGGTCTTACAATGAGCAGTTCTTC
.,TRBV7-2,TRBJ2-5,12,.,CASSSYQETQYF,TGTGCCAGCAGCTCGTACCAAGAGACCCAGTACTTC
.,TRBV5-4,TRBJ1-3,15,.,CASSLNGGAGNTIYF,TGTGCCAGCAGCTTGAACGGGGGCGCGGGAAACACCATATATTTT
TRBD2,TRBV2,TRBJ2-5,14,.,CASSVSSGGETQYF,TGTGCCAGCAGTGTATCTAGCGGGGGGGAGACCCAGTACTTC
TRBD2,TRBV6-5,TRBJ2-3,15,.,CASSYDAGVTDTQYF,TGTGCCAGCAGTTACGATGCGGGGGTCACAGATACGCAGTATTTT
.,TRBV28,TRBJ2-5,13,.,CASSLGGEETQYF,TGTGCCAGCAGTTTAGGGGGAGAAGAGACCCAGTACTTC
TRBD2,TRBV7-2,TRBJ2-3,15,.,CASSGTSVRTDTQYF,TGTGCCAGCAGTGGGACTAGCGTCCGCACAGATACGCAGTATTTT
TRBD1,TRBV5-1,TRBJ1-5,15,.,CASSLTTGLMEPQHF,TGCGCCAGCAGCTTAACGACAGGGCTCATGGAGCCCCAGCATTTT
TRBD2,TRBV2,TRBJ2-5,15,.,CASSEQAGGQETQYF,TGTGCCAGCAGTGAACAGGCGGGGGGCCAAGAGACCCAGTACTTC
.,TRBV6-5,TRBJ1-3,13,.,CASSYTSGNTIYF,TGTGCCAGCAGTTACACCTCTGGAAACACCATATATTTT
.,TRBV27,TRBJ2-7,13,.,CASSLNWGYEQYF,TGTGCCAGCAGTTTAAACTGGGGTTACGAGCAGTACTTC
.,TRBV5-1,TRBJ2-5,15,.,CASSRAPGQQETQYF,TGCGCCAGCAGCCGGGCCCCGGGACAACAAGAGACCCAGTACTTC
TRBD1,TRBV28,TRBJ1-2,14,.,CASRFPGTGYDYTF,TGTGCCAGCAGGTTCCCCGGGACAGGTTACGACTACACCTTC
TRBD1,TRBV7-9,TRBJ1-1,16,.,CASSSHTGTVFTEAFF,TGTGCCAGCAGCTCGCACACCGGGACAGTCTTCACTGAAGCTTTCTTT
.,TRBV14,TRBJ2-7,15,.,CASSQGGAQGYEQYF,TGTGCCAGCAGCCAAGGAGGGGCGCAGGGCTACGAGCAGTACTTC
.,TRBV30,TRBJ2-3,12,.,CAWMIGADTQYF,TGTGCCTGGATGATCGGTGCAGATACGCAGTATTTT
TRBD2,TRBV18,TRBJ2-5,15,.,CASSPGRGGQETQYF,TGTGCCAGCTCACCAGGAAGGGGAGGGCAAGAGACCCAGTACTTC
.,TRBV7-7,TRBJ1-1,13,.,CASSSGVNTEAFF,TGTGCCAGCAGCTCAGGGGTTAACACTGAAGCTTTCTTT
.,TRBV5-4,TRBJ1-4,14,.,CASSLWGINEKLFF,TGTGCCAGCAGCTTGTGGGGAATTAATGAAAAACTGTTTTTT
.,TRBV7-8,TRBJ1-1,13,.,CASSLTVNTEAFF,TGTGCCAGCAGCTTAACAGTGAACACTGAAGCTTTCTTT
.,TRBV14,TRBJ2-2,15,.,CASSLYRVSTGELFF,TGTGCCAGCAGCCTGTACAGGGTCAGCACCGGGGAGCTGTTTTTT
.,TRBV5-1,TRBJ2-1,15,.,CASSLGQPNYNEQFF,TGCGCCAGCAGCTTGGGACAGCCTAACTACAATGAGCAGTTCTTC
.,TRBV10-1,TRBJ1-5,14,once,CASRVLRENQPQHF,TGCGCCAGCAGGGTCCTTAGGGAAAATCAGCCCCAGCATTTT
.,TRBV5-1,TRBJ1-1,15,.,CASSLFAGVNTEAFF,TGCGCCAGCAGCTTGTTTGCTGGGGTGAACACTGAAGCTTTCTTT
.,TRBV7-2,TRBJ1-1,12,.,CASSLARAEAFF,TGTGCCAGCAGCTTAGCGAGAGCTGAAGCTTTCTTT
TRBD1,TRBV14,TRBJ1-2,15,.,CASSPPGQASYGYTF,TGTGCCAGCAGCCCTCCGGGACAGGCTAGCTATGGCTACACCTTC
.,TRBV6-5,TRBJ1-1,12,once,CASSGPGTEAFF,TGTGCCAGCAGCGGCCCGGGCACTGAAGCTTTCTTT
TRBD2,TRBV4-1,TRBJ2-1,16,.,CASSQRPGLGYNEQFF,TGCGCCAGCAGCCAGAGACCGGGACTAGGGTACAATGAGCAGTTCTTC
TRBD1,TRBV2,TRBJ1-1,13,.,CAGNRGMNTEAFF,TGTGCCGGTAACAGGGGCATGAACACTGAAGCTTTCTTT
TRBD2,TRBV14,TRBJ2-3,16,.,CASRARSGGARDTQYF,TGTGCCAGCAGGGCAAGAAGCGGGGGGGCCCGAGATACGCAGTATTTT
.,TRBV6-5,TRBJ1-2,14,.,CASSYRRGDYGYTF,TGTGCCAGCAGTTACAGGAGGGGGGACTATGGCTACACCTTC